These T cell receptor beta chains were read from a single sample in a study of T-cell memory formation after mild COVID-19. Each CDR3 protein is one row after TCRdb ran MiXCR on the 5' RACE reads. Altogether some 150,000 distinct CDR3 sequences are present, approximately 5.7% being singletons, with the ten largest covering 2% to 2.5%. Sequencing used PBMCs or a T cell subset sorted from them (not recorded which). These receptors originate from an adult woman who had mild COVID-19 (a few samples of this study predate the infection). Cell type and time point are not known. Each CDR3 is given with its conserved first and last residue. Each record gives: CDR3 protein, CDR3 DNA, J gene, V gene, clone size, D gene. The D gene is left open where the match is weak. Rows give clone size only sometimes, using once, few, many, or a class for an expanded clone.

CDR3 protein: CASSWRSGTPRPNTEAFF
CDR3 DNA: TGTGCCAGCAGCTGGAGGTCCGGGACACCTCGCCCTAACACTGAAGCTTTCTTT
J gene: TRBJ1-1
V gene: TRBV5-6
clone size: .
D gene: .

CDR3 protein: CASSSGQGAGSPLHF
CDR3 DNA: TGTGCCAGCAGTTCCGGACAGGGGGCAGGGTCACCCCTCCACTTT
J gene: TRBJ1-6
V gene: TRBV27
clone size: few
D gene: TRBD1

CDR3 protein: CASSPGGVRTDTQYF
CDR3 DNA: TGTGCCAGCAGCCCTGGTGGGGTTCGCACAGATACGCAGTATTTT
J gene: TRBJ2-3
V gene: TRBV7-8
clone size: few
D gene: .

CDR3 protein: CASTTRGRPTPEQFF
CDR3 DNA: TGTGCCAGCACCACCCGGGGCAGGCCAACCCCTGAGCAGTTCTTC
J gene: TRBJ2-1
V gene: TRBV6-2/TRBV6-3
clone size: .
D gene: .

CDR3 protein: CAWSLRGQVGNQPQHF
CDR3 DNA: TGTGCCTGGAGCCTGAGGGGGCAAGTTGGCAATCAGCCCCAGCATTTT
J gene: TRBJ1-5
V gene: TRBV30
clone size: many
D gene: TRBD1

CDR3 protein: CASSFPTSTNEQFF
CDR3 DNA: TGCGCCAGCAGCTTCCCTACTAGTACTAATGAGCAGTTCTTC
J gene: TRBJ2-1
V gene: TRBV5-1
clone size: few
D gene: .

CDR3 protein: CASSVRQGVETQYF
CDR3 DNA: TGTGCCAGCAGCGTACGACAGGGAGTAGAGACCCAGTACTTC
J gene: TRBJ2-5
V gene: TRBV7-8
clone size: many
D gene: TRBD1

CDR3 protein: CASSQDRTEMNTEAFF
CDR3 DNA: TGCGCCAGCAGCCAAGATCGGACAGAAATGAACACTGAAGCTTTCTTT
J gene: TRBJ1-1
V gene: TRBV4-1
clone size: .
D gene: .

CDR3 protein: CASRTTTNYGYTF
CDR3 DNA: TGCGCCAGCAGAACAACTACTAACTATGGCTACACCTTC
J gene: TRBJ1-2
V gene: TRBV5-1
clone size: few
D gene: .

CDR3 protein: CASRTLGTGSDEQYF
CDR3 DNA: TGTGCCAGCAGAACCCTTGGGACAGGGAGCGACGAGCAGTACTTC
J gene: TRBJ2-7
V gene: TRBV7-9
clone size: .
D gene: TRBD1

CDR3 protein: CASSQETYGNSPLHF
CDR3 DNA: TGCGCCAGCAGCCAAGAAACGTATGGGAATTCACCCCTCCACTTT
J gene: TRBJ1-6
V gene: TRBV4-1
clone size: few
D gene: .

CDR3 protein: CASRRTGERNSPLHF
CDR3 DNA: TGTGCCAGTAGGAGGACAGGAGAGCGTAATTCACCCCTCCACTTT
J gene: TRBJ1-6
V gene: TRBV19
clone size: .
D gene: TRBD1

CDR3 protein: CASSQRIQGDTQYF
CDR3 DNA: TGTGCCAGCAGCCAAAGGATACAGGGGGACACGCAGTATTTT
J gene: TRBJ2-3
V gene: TRBV3-1
clone size: many
D gene: TRBD1

CDR3 protein: CASSPRDRWKAGELFF
CDR3 DNA: TGTGCCAGCAGTCCACGGGACAGGTGGAAGGCCGGGGAGCTGTTTTTT
J gene: TRBJ2-2
V gene: TRBV12-3/TRBV12-4
clone size: many
D gene: TRBD1

CDR3 protein: CASSYSGSSGNTIYF
CDR3 DNA: TGTGCCAGCAGTTACTCGGGGAGCTCTGGAAACACCATATATTTT
J gene: TRBJ1-3
V gene: TRBV6-6
clone size: many
D gene: .

CDR3 protein: CSVVWPVSSGANVLTF
CDR3 DNA: TGCAGCGTTGTATGGCCCGTGAGCTCTGGGGCCAACGTCCTGACTTTC
J gene: TRBJ2-6
V gene: TRBV29-1
clone size: .
D gene: .

CDR3 protein: CASSLERLTPLHF
CDR3 DNA: TGCGCCAGCAGCTTGGAACGCCTTACACCCCTCCACTTT
J gene: TRBJ1-6
V gene: TRBV5-1
clone size: few
D gene: .

CDR3 protein: CAISPEPGKGVETQYF
CDR3 DNA: TGTGCCATCAGTCCCGAGCCCGGGAAGGGCGTGGAGACCCAGTACTTC
J gene: TRBJ2-5
V gene: TRBV10-3
clone size: many
D gene: .

CDR3 protein: CASSLEHHINEQFF
CDR3 DNA: TGTGCCAGCAGTTTAGAGCACCACATCAATGAGCAGTTCTTC
J gene: TRBJ2-1
V gene: TRBV7-6
clone size: few
D gene: .

CDR3 protein: CASSRTGSLKQFF
CDR3 DNA: TGTGCCAGCAGTCGGACAGGGTCCCTGAAGCAGTTCTTC
J gene: TRBJ2-1
V gene: TRBV6-5
clone size: many
D gene: TRBD1

CDR3 protein: CASSTRLGAGQPQHF
CDR3 DNA: TGTGCCAGCAGCACGAGATTGGGGGCCGGACAGCCCCAGCATTTT
J gene: TRBJ1-5
V gene: TRBV21-1
clone size: many
D gene: .

CDR3 protein: CASSLPPGQGPYEQYF
CDR3 DNA: TGCGCCAGCAGCTTGCCCCCGGGACAGGGTCCCTACGAGCAGTACTTC
J gene: TRBJ2-7
V gene: TRBV5-1
clone size: many
D gene: TRBD1

CDR3 protein: CASSVPRDRGRDSQPQHF
CDR3 DNA: TGTGCCAGCAGTGTGCCTCGGGACAGGGGACGGGATAGTCAGCCCCAGCATTTT
J gene: TRBJ1-5
V gene: TRBV2
clone size: many
D gene: TRBD1

CDR3 protein: CAISPGLAGGGSYNEQFF
CDR3 DNA: TGTGCCATCAGCCCGGGACTAGCGGGAGGAGGGTCCTACAATGAGCAGTTCTTC
J gene: TRBJ2-1
V gene: TRBV10-3
clone size: many
D gene: TRBD2

CDR3 protein: CTPRGQGGSGANVLTF
CDR3 DNA: TGCACCCCCAGGGGACAGGGTGGGTCCGGGGCCAACGTCCTGACTTTC
J gene: TRBJ2-6
V gene: TRBV20-1
clone size: many
D gene: TRBD1

CDR3 protein: CASSAGLAASDTQYF
CDR3 DNA: TGCGCCAGCAGCGCCGGACTGGCTGCCTCAGATACGCAGTATTTT
J gene: TRBJ2-3
V gene: TRBV5-1
clone size: many
D gene: .

CDR3 protein: CASRDNKWKETQYF
CDR3 DNA: TGTGCCAGCAGAGATAACAAGTGGAAAGAGACCCAGTACTTC
J gene: TRBJ2-5
V gene: TRBV11-2
clone size: many
D gene: .

CDR3 protein: CASSEYLLAGNEQYF
CDR3 DNA: TGCGCCAGCAGTGAATATCTACTAGCGGGAAACGAGCAGTACTTC
J gene: TRBJ2-7
V gene: TRBV10-2
clone size: many
D gene: TRBD2

CDR3 protein: CASSFRDRGQDTQYF
CDR3 DNA: TGTGCCAGCAGCTTCCGGGACAGGGGGCAAGATACGCAGTATTTT
J gene: TRBJ2-3
V gene: TRBV5-6
clone size: .
D gene: TRBD1

CDR3 protein: CASSEGRGETQYF
CDR3 DNA: TGTGCCAGCAGTGAAGGCAGGGGAGAGACCCAGTACTTC
J gene: TRBJ2-5
V gene: TRBV25-1
clone size: .
D gene: .

CDR3 protein: CASSLAQGLDGYTF
CDR3 DNA: TGCGCCAGCAGCTTAGCACAGGGTCTTGATGGCTACACCTTC
J gene: TRBJ1-2
V gene: TRBV5-1
clone size: many
D gene: .

CDR3 protein: CASSRGQANTEAFF
CDR3 DNA: TGTGCCAGCAGCCGGGGACAGGCGAACACTGAAGCTTTCTTT
J gene: TRBJ1-1
V gene: TRBV2
clone size: few
D gene: TRBD1

CDR3 protein: CASSFRDGGTETQYF
CDR3 DNA: TGCGCCAGCAGCTTCCGGGACGGGGGGACAGAGACCCAGTACTTC
J gene: TRBJ2-5
V gene: TRBV5-1
clone size: .
D gene: TRBD2

CDR3 protein: CASRLGQARLYNEQFF
CDR3 DNA: TGTGCCAGCAGGCTTGGACAGGCCCGCCTATACAATGAGCAGTTCTTC
J gene: TRBJ2-1
V gene: TRBV11-2
clone size: few
D gene: TRBD1

CDR3 protein: CAISEERDGKNIQYF
CDR3 DNA: TGTGCCATCAGTGAGGAGCGGGACGGCAAAAACATTCAGTACTTC
J gene: TRBJ2-4
V gene: TRBV10-3
clone size: many
D gene: TRBD2

CDR3 protein: CSAGGQPPKQYF
CDR3 DNA: TGCAGTGCAGGGGGGCAGCCCCCGAAGCAGTACTTC
J gene: TRBJ2-7
V gene: TRBV20-1
clone size: many
D gene: .

CDR3 protein: CASSLDPRTYGYTF
CDR3 DNA: TGTGCCAGCAGCTTGGATCCCAGGACTTATGGCTACACCTTC
J gene: TRBJ1-2
V gene: TRBV5-4
clone size: .
D gene: .

CDR3 protein: CASSEGPHGETQYF
CDR3 DNA: TGTGCCAGTAGTGAAGGACCCCACGGGGAGACCCAGTACTTC
J gene: TRBJ2-5
V gene: TRBV19
clone size: .
D gene: .

CDR3 protein: CATATGTGSTDTQYF
CDR3 DNA: TGTGCCACCGCCACCGGGACAGGGAGCACAGATACGCAGTATTTT
J gene: TRBJ2-3
V gene: TRBV24-1
clone size: many
D gene: TRBD1

CDR3 protein: CAWTGQTIYNEQFF
CDR3 DNA: TGTGCCTGGACGGGACAGACTATCTACAATGAGCAGTTCTTC
J gene: TRBJ2-1
V gene: TRBV30
clone size: few
D gene: TRBD1

CDR3 protein: CASSSRPTRSYEQYF
CDR3 DNA: TGTGCCAGCAGCTCACGCCCTACCCGGAGTTACGAGCAGTACTTC
J gene: TRBJ2-7
V gene: TRBV12-3/TRBV12-4
clone size: many
D gene: .

CDR3 protein: CASSQGDGGNQPQHF
CDR3 DNA: TGTGCCAGCAGCCAAGGTGACGGGGGCAATCAGCCCCAGCATTTT
J gene: TRBJ1-5
V gene: TRBV3-1
clone size: few
D gene: .

CDR3 protein: CSVAWDMNEKLFF
CDR3 DNA: TGCAGCGTTGCCTGGGATATGAATGAAAAACTGTTTTTT
J gene: TRBJ1-4
V gene: TRBV29-1
clone size: few
D gene: .

CDR3 protein: CSARVSIITGANVLTF
CDR3 DNA: TGCAGTGCTAGAGTTTCCATCATCACTGGGGCCAACGTCCTGACTTTC
J gene: TRBJ2-6
V gene: TRBV20-1
clone size: many
D gene: .

CDR3 protein: CASSLTRSRDFFGSQYF
CDR3 DNA: TGTGCCAGCAGTCTAACGAGGTCCCGGGACTTCTTTGGGAGCCAGTACTTC
J gene: TRBJ2-5
V gene: TRBV2
clone size: .
D gene: .

CDR3 protein: CASVRGGTQVPNIQYF
CDR3 DNA: TGTGCCAGCGTGAGGGGTGGGACGCAGGTCCCAAACATTCAGTACTTC
J gene: TRBJ2-4
V gene: TRBV12-3/TRBV12-4
clone size: .
D gene: .

CDR3 protein: CASSQVRGPGTEAFF
CDR3 DNA: TGTGCCAGCAGCCAAGTACGGGGTCCCGGCACTGAAGCTTTCTTT
J gene: TRBJ1-1
V gene: TRBV14
clone size: .
D gene: .

CDR3 protein: CASRGAGNNEQFF
CDR3 DNA: TGTGCCAGCAGGGGGGCGGGCAACAATGAGCAGTTCTTC
J gene: TRBJ2-1
V gene: TRBV6-5
clone size: many
D gene: .

CDR3 protein: CSARGSTYTEAFF
CDR3 DNA: TGCAGTGCTAGGGGATCCACCTACACTGAAGCTTTCTTT
J gene: TRBJ1-1
V gene: TRBV20-1
clone size: many
D gene: .